One TCR beta chain is described in this entry. This CDR3 region has 14 residues. V lost 2 bases, J lost 7 bases, and 5 bases stayed unmatched. Germline CDR1 reads GTSNPN; CDR2 reads SVGIG (reference sequence). This sample was taken from a study of blood T cell repertoires in COVID-19. Looking at the study overall: Samples came from the United States, Italy and Spain, spanning acute and convalescent COVID-19. The analysed material was cDNA or gDNA that came from T cells, B-cell-depleted T cells, or PBMCs.

Authors' data handling: Nucleated cell number was recorded as an estimate derived from reference gene primer amplification. Profiled with immunoSEQ multiplex PCR; TCRdb holds only in-frame clones, not every one. That table gives V, J and clone size, and the DNA gave D and trimming. This table holds about 100,000 clones, 87% found once. Sequencing input: peripheral blood. The genes are TRBV30 and TRBJ1-6; 7 bases line up with TRBD1. The sequence came from a man aged 30-40 years in a cohort sampled during active COVID-19. The DNA for the CDR3 is TGTGCCTGGAGTCACAGGGGAAAAAATTCACCCCTCCACTTT. Residues: CAWSHRGKNSPLHF.